Listed here are 11 T cell receptor beta chains from one sample, sequenced in a study of beta chain features in type 1 diabetes. Study-wide points: Moderate but significant shortening of TCRB CDR3s was recorded in all four CD4+ subsets from Type 1 diabetes patients.

Expressed TCRB transcripts were sequenced because the entire RNA isolate underwent reverse transcription. Assay used: immunoSEQ multiplex PCR; TCRdb lists only in-frame clones, some missing. The sample records about 710,000 clones, more than 12% being singletons. Their target antigens are unknown. The sequenced sample consisted of naive CD4+ T cells from blood. The receptors were sampled from a man between 18 and 35 years old with type 1 diabetes.

This clone was detected a few times. This chain connects TRBV29-1 to TRBJ1-4; no definite D call. The CDR3 loop spans 13 amino acids. Trimming left V 7 bases short and J 3 bases short, with 12 bases between. CDR1 is SQVTM, CDR2 ANQGSEA, per germline. CDR3 nucleotides: TGCAGCGCCGTCGGTTCGGCTAATGAAAAACTGTTTTTT. Amino acids: CSAVGSANEKLFF.

The rearrangement joins TRBV5-4 to TRBJ1-3; possible D gene TRBD1, 6 bases. V was clipped by 3 bases and J by 0 bases, with 10 bases between them. This CDR3 spans 15 amino acids. CDR1 is SGHNT, CDR2 YYREEE, per germline (reference sequence). The CDR3 sequence is CASSYDRLSGNTIYF. DNA of the CDR3: TGTGCCAGCAGCTATGACAGGCTCTCTGGAAACACCATATATTTT. The whole variable domain, filled in from reference TRBV5-4 and TRBJ1-3, reads ETGVTQSPTHLIKTRGQQVTLRCSSQSGHNTVSWYQQALGQGPQFIFQYYREEENGRGNFPPRFSGLQFPNYSSELNVNALELDDSALYLCASSYDRLSGNTIYFGEGSWLTVV.

In DNA, the CDR3 is TGTGCCAGCAGCCCCGGGACAGCCAATTCACCCCTCCACTTT. Translated: CASSPGTANSPLHF. V is TRBV7-3 and J is TRBJ1-6; 7 nucleotides align to TRBD1. Germline assignment: CDR1 SGHTA and CDR2 FQGTGA. V shed 5 bases, J shed 7 bases, and the junction held 5 bases outside the gene matches. The CDR3 runs to 14 residues.

This clone has more than one count but fewer than ten. This chain connects TRBV10-3 to TRBJ2-5; 13 bases are a match to TRBD2. Trimming removed 2 bases from V and 4 bases from J; junction bases left unmatched: 1. The CDR3 contains 15 residues. Germline V gene data show CDR1 as ENHRY and CDR2 as SYGVKD. The CDR3 loop is CAISETSGRAETQYF. For the CDR3, the DNA is TGTGCCATCAGTGAGACTAGCGGGAGGGCAGAGACCCAGTACTTC.

This clone came up a few times. This rearrangement joins TRBV4-1 to TRBJ2-3, with TRBD2 matching over 12 bases. The CDR3 totals 19 residues. V lost 0 bases and J lost 2; bases outside the gene matches: 9. Germline V lookup: CDR1 MGHRA, CDR2 YSYEKL. CDR3 amino acids: CASSQEALLAGGSTDTQYF. Here the CDR3 DNA reads TGCGCCAGCAGCCAAGAGGCCTTACTAGCGGGGGGTTCCACAGATACGCAGTATTTT.

This clone has more than one count but fewer than ten. One end of the junction is discordant with germline, which a read error may explain. The rearrangement links TRBV14 to TRBJ2-5; TRBD2 is a possible D gene (6 bases). The length of the CDR3 is 14 residues. Germline assignment: CDR1 SGHDN and CDR2 FVKESK. CDR3 loop: CDGGKGSGGRPQYF. DNA for the CDR3: TGCGACGGCGGGAAGGGCAGTGGTGGCAGGCCCCAGTACTTC.

This clone was seen only a few times. V usage is TRBV6-1 and J usage is TRBJ1-4; the D gene is possibly TRBD1 (5 bases). This CDR3 has 13 amino acids. Trimming removed 5 bases at V and 10 bases at J, with 14 bases between. CDR1 is MNHNS and CDR2 is SASEGT in the germline V gene. The CDR3 region has the DNA TGTGCCAGCAGTCGACAGCAGGGCTTAAAACTGTTTTTT. This encodes CASSRQQGLKLFF.

This clone came up a few times. The rearrangement joins TRBV4-2 to TRBJ1-2; D possibly corresponds to TRBD1 (5 bases). The V gene's germline CDR1 is LGHNA and CDR2 YNFKEQ. V lost 1 base and J lost 6, with 15 bases in between. The CDR3 loop spans 15 amino acids. CDR3 amino acids: CASSQGGAGLHGYTF. The CDR3 DNA is TGTGCCAGCAGCCAAGGAGGGGCAGGACTACATGGCTACACCTTC.

A few counts support this clone. The J gene is TRBJ2-5, the V gene TRBV5-4, with 7 bases matching TRBD1. V trimming: 4 bases; J trimming: 1 base; junction bases outside the gene matches: 1. The CDR3 consists of 13 residues. Per the germline V gene, CDR1 is SGHNT and CDR2 is YYREEE (reference sequence). This chain's CDR3 is CASSRDSQETQYF. The CDR3 DNA follows: TGTGCCAGCAGCCGGGACAGCCAAGAGACCCAGTACTTC.

The chain joins TRBV19 to TRBJ2-3; D gene unclear. The CDR3 spans 14 residues. V dropped 2 bases and J dropped 0 bases, with 6 bases sitting between them. Germline CDR1 and CDR2: LNHDA and SQIVND (reference sequence). The CDR3 spells CASSIQASTDTQYF. The CDR3 region has the DNA TGTGCCAGTAGTATACAGGCTAGCACAGATACGCAGTATTTT. The variable domain in full, with the rest retrieved from reference TRBV19 and TRBJ2-3, is DGGITQSPKYLFRKEGQNVTLSCEQNLNHDAMYWYRQDPGQGLRLIYYSQIVNDFQKGDIAEGYSVSREKKESFPLTVTSAQKNPTAFYLCASSIQASTDTQYFGPGTRLTVL.

This clone has only a few counts. The chain employs TRBV11-2 and TRBJ2-1; D may match TRBD1 or TRBD2 (5 bases each). V was trimmed by 6 bases and J by 8 bases, leaving 11 bases between them. The germline gives CDR1 SGHAT, CDR2 FQNNGV. The CDR3 contains 12 residues. The CDR3 sequence: CASRIQDYEQFF. In DNA, the CDR3 is TGTGCCAGCAGGATACAGGACTATGAGCAGTTCTTC.